This section outlines one T cell receptor (beta chain) sequence together with its context. As yet, its antigen is unknown. Deletions cut 3 bases from V and 6 bases from J, with 32 bases between. CDR3 length: 21 residues. The record originates from a study of T-cell reconstitution after alpha-beta-depleted transplantation in children. Molecular barcoding with unique molecular identifiers was used for the TCRbeta library. TCRdb called the PCR reads again in MiXCR, with one record for every CDR3 protein. This table holds fewer than 1 million distinct CDR3 sequences, under 20% found once. Study-wide points: Elevated TCRbeta diversity at day 60 was traced, in some patients, to surviving recipient T cells and thymic progenitors.

This chain links TRBV23-1 with TRBJ2-2; possibly TRBD1 for D (6 bases). TRBV23-1 is given ORF status, its function remaining uncertain. Source: PBMCs, mostly from graft donor cells, taken 360 days after TCRalphabeta/CD19-depleted stem cell transplant. The receptor's source is a male patient younger than 18 who had a stem cell transplant for acute lymphoblastic leukemia, so the T cells may come from the graft donor. The CDR3 sequence: CASSHRLQGRLVFRPPGELFF. CDR3 bases: TGCGCCAGCAGTCACCGCCTACAGGGAAGGCTAGTCTTCCGCCCCCCCGGGGAGCTGTTTTTT.